Listed below are T cell receptor beta chains from one sample, sequenced in a study of shared clonotypes between healthy human individuals. Profiling relied on immunoSEQ multiplex PCR, and the TCRdb table lists in-frame clones only, not all of them. In the table there are 90,000 to 120,000 clones, about 72% of which are singletons. Source material: memory CD8+ T cells sorted from blood. The receptors originated from a woman in her 30s in good health. Both conserved end residues are part of each CDR3. The D gene is left open where the match is weak. Expanded clones are given a class, and other clones once, few, many or no size at all.

D,J,V,size,DNA,CDR3
NA,TRBJ1-3,TRBV7-9,few,TGTGCCAGCAGCTTGCCAGGGACTGGAAACACCATATATTTT,CASSLPGTGNTIYF
NA,TRBJ2-3,TRBV30,NA,TGTGCCTGGAGTGTCCCTCCGGGGGACGGGTGGGATACGCAGTATTTT,CAWSVPPGDGWDTQYF
NA,TRBJ2-5,TRBV19,once,TGTGCCAGTAGTATAGCCCCCCCCCAGTACTTC,CASSIAPPQYF
NA,TRBJ2-2,TRBV6-4,NA,TGTGCCAGCAGTGCCCCGGGGAAAAACACCGGGGAGCTGTTTTTT,CASSAPGKNTGELFF
TRBD1,TRBJ1-5,TRBV28,NA,TGTGCCAGCAGTTTTGGATCTGCTCGGACAGGGCCTATCAATCAGCCCCAGCATTTT,CASSFGSARTGPINQPQHF
NA,TRBJ2-7,TRBV6-5,NA,TGTGCCAGCAGCTTAGAAGGCGGAGGGACCTACGAGCAGTACTTC,CASSLEGGGTYEQYF
NA,TRBJ2-6,TRBV19,once,TGTGCCAGTAATTCCGTGAAAACCTCTGGGGCCAACGTCCTGACTTTC,CASNSVKTSGANVLTF
NA,TRBJ2-1,TRBV11-3,NA,TGTGCCAGCAGCTTATTCAGTGGGACGGGGATTGACAATGAGCAGTTCTTC,CASSLFSGTGIDNEQFF
TRBD1,TRBJ1-5,TRBV19,NA,TGTGCCAGTAGTATCGAACAGGGGCTTTTTCAGCCCCAGCATTTT,CASSIEQGLFQPQHF
TRBD1,TRBJ2-5,TRBV5-1,few,TGCGCCAGCAGCTCCCGCCGGGACAGGGGAGGATCAGAGACCCAGTACTTC,CASSSRRDRGGSETQYF
NA,TRBJ1-2,TRBV11-3,NA,TGTGCCACGTCCAGGGGAGCGTCCGGTGGCTACACCTTC,CATSRGASGGYTF
NA,TRBJ2-1,TRBV7-9,NA,TGTGCCAGCAGCTTCCCGACTGGCCTCTACAATGAGCAGTTCTTC,CASSFPTGLYNEQFF
TRBD2,TRBJ2-1,TRBV15,once,TGTGCCACCAGCACAACTAGCGCCGGCCTCTCCTACAATGAGCAGTTCTTC,CATSTTSAGLSYNEQFF
TRBD1,TRBJ2-7,TRBV28,few,TGTGCCAGCAGTTCAGACAGGGGAATCTTAATCCAGTACTTC,CASSSDRGILIQYF
NA,TRBJ1-1,TRBV21-1,NA,TGTGCCAGCAGCAGACGCAGGGGGTGGGGCACTGAAGCTTTCTTT,CASSRRRGWGTEAFF
NA,TRBJ1-1,TRBV5-4,NA,TGTGCCAGCAACCCAGACGGGAACACTGAAGCTTTCTTT,CASNPDGNTEAFF
NA,TRBJ1-5,TRBV5-5,NA,TGTGCCAGCATAATCGGCCAGGGGAGACGGGAAAGCAATCAGCCCCAGCATTTT,CASIIGQGRRESNQPQHF
NA,TRBJ2-1,TRBV5-1,once,TGCGCCAGCAGCCTAGACAGGAGCTCCTACAATGAGCAGTTCTTC,CASSLDRSSYNEQFF
NA,TRBJ2-2,TRBV6-4,many,TGTGCCAGCAGTGTAACGGGGACCGGGGAGCTGTTTTTT,CASSVTGTGELFF
NA,TRBJ2-1,TRBV11-2,NA,TGTGCCAGCAGCTATACTCAAAGGGGCGACCCGGAGAGTGAGCAGTTCTTC,CASSYTQRGDPESEQFF
TRBD2,TRBJ2-7,TRBV2,NA,TGTGCCAGCAGCGCCATGGCTAGCGGCGCCTACGAGCAGTACTTC,CASSAMASGAYEQYF
TRBD1,TRBJ2-1,TRBV5-1,many,TGCGCCAGCAGCTTGATTGGACAGGGGTACAATGAGCAGTTCTTC,CASSLIGQGYNEQFF
NA,TRBJ1-1,TRBV21-1,few,TGTGCCAGCAGGACAGGGGACAGCACTGAAGCTTTCTTT,CASRTGDSTEAFF
NA,TRBJ2-1,TRBV2,NA,TGTGCCAGCAGTGAAGCGCAGTTGGGCAATGAGCAGTTCTTC,CASSEAQLGNEQFF